The TCR beta chain under discussion was sequenced for a study of a mutant IDH1 vaccine in newly diagnosed glioma. The wider study: Patients got their first vaccination 4-6 weeks after radiotherapy alone, or with temozolomide cycles. Those enrolled had earlier been treated with radiotherapy, temozolomide, or both, mostly both.

Time point meaning: week 11, during vaccination. The investigators gave 300 ug of mutant IDH1 20-mer peptide in each vaccine dose, together with topical imiquimod. Germline CDR1 and CDR2: SGHDN and FVKESK. V was trimmed by 1 base and J by 6 bases, leaving 18 bases between them. The CDR3 extends over 17 amino acids. As concerns this clone: What it recognizes is unknown.

Some clones are missing from TCRdb's copy, which holds only in-frame ones; the method was immunoSEQ multiplex PCR. The data hold 95,000 to 120,000 clones, with under 90% observed a single time. The receptor was isolated from a woman aged 45-60 years with glioma. The chain links TRBV14 to TRBJ2-2; D might be TRBD2 (6 bases). The sequencing here drew on PBMCs, taken from a glioma patient whose treatment included an IDH1 peptide vaccine. CDR3 sequence reads: CASSQAGTFPYAGELFF. CDR3 nucleotides: TGTGCCAGCAGCCAAGCCGGGACTTTCCCTTACGCCGGGGAGCTGTTTTTT. The whole variable domain, remainder taken from reference TRBV14 and TRBJ2-2, is EAGVTQFPSHSVIEKGQTVTLRCDPISGHDNLYWYRRVMGKEIKFLLHFVKESKQDESGMPNNRFLAERTGGTYSTLKVQPAELEDSGVYFCASSQAGTFPYAGELFFGEGSRLTVL.